The 13 T cell receptor beta chains below all came from one sample that was sequenced in a study of T cell responses to AZD1222 COVID-19 vaccine (TCRdb year 2021). Per the publication, the time point label means: baseline before first vaccination. Libraries were built with the immunoSEQ multiplex PCR assay. The clones in this table, taken by TCRdb from immuneACCESS, are in-frame only. Not every clone is retained; where verified, under half of the shortfall comes from an unresolved V gene, and the cause of the rest is unknown. Recorded for this sample are about 100,000 clones; 87% of them occurred a single time. 2.5% to 3% of the sample lies in the top ten. The sequencing used peripheral blood, collected on day 0 of AZD1222 vaccination. These TCRs come from an adult in good health.

The V gene is TRBV29-1, the J gene TRBJ1-2, with D possibly TRBD1 on 5 matching bases. This CDR3 spans 15 amino acids. Germline loops: CDR1 SQVTM, CDR2 ANQGSEA. V was trimmed by 5 bases and J by 3 bases, leaving 19 bases between them. The CDR3 reads CSVKGPRRSDYGYTF. CDR3 bases: TGCAGCGTTAAGGGACCGAGAAGGTCCGACTATGGCTACACCTTC.

This clone was observed a single time. This chain joins TRBV20-1 and TRBJ1-2; the D is unclear. The CDR3 totals 15 residues. In germline, CDR1 is DFQATT, CDR2 SNEGSKA (reference sequence). V lost 3 bases and J lost 3, with 17 bases in between. The CDR3 protein is CSASRLWEVDYGYTF. The CDR3 DNA is TGCAGTGCTAGTCGGCTCTGGGAGGTGGACTATGGCTACACCTTC.

The chain joins TRBV5-4 to TRBJ2-1; no firm D call. The CDR3 is 14 residues long. The germline CDR1 and CDR2 sequences are SGHNT and YYREEE (reference sequence). Trimming stripped 2 bases from V and 1 base from J, with 7 bases between. The CDR3 spells CASSFPPSYNEQFF. CDR3 in DNA: TGTGCCAGCAGCTTTCCTCCGTCCTACAATGAGCAGTTCTTC.

The chain joins TRBV19 to TRBJ2-1; 10 positions match TRBD1. The ends lost 9 bases at V and 5 bases at J; junction bases unmatched: 7. CDR1 LNHDA and CDR2 SQIVND come from the germline V gene (reference sequence). The CDR3 extends over 14 amino acids. CDR3 in DNA: TGTGCCAGACCGGGACAGGGGACTCACAATGAGCAGTTCTTC. Residues: CARPGQGTHNEQFF.

The J gene is TRBJ1-4, the V gene TRBV6-2 or TRBV6-3; 7 bases match TRBD1. The CDR3 is 15 amino acids. The V gene end was trimmed by 3 bases and the J gene end by 5 bases; junction bases not matched to a gene: 6. CDR1 MNHEY and CDR2 SVGEGT come from the germline V gene. The CDR3 region has the DNA TGTGCCAGCAGTTATCTGCAGGGGGGAAATGAAAAACTGTTTTTT. It specifies CASSYLQGGNEKLFF.

The chain links TRBV2 to TRBJ2-6; D perhaps matches TRBD1 (5 bases). V was shortened by 6 bases and J by 2 bases, with 11 bases between the two germline ends. The CDR3 covers 15 residues. CDR1 and CDR2 (germline): SNHLY, FYNNEI. Here the CDR3 reads CASRPGFAGANVLTF. The CDR3 DNA is TGTGCCAGCAGACCAGGGTTCGCTGGGGCCAACGTCCTGACTTTC. Looking up the rest from reference TRBV2 and TRBJ2-6 gives the full variable domain: EPEVTQTPSHQVTQMGQEVILRCVPISNHLYFYWYRQILGQKVEFLVSFYNNEISEKSEIFDDQFSVERPDGSNFTLKIRSTKLEDSAMYFCASRPGFAGANVLTFGAGSRLTVL.

The V and J genes are TRBV9 and TRBJ1-5, with 8 bases identical to TRBD1. V shed 3 bases, J shed 5 bases, and the junction held 4 bases outside the gene matches. Looked up from germline, CDR1 is SGDLS and CDR2 is YYNGEE. The CDR3 covers 14 residues. In DNA form, the CDR3 reads TGTGCCAGCAGCGCCGGGACAGGCTATCAGCCCCAGCATTTT. Its translation is CASSAGTGYQPQHF.

This clone has just a few counts. V and J are TRBV6-1 and TRBJ1-5, with D possibly matching TRBD1 (5 bases). The germline CDR1 and CDR2 sequences are MNHNS and SASEGT. This CDR3 is built from 14 residues. The V end was cut by 0 bases, the J end by 6 bases, with 9 bases between. CDR3 sequence: CASSEAGGSQPQHF. The CDR3 nucleotides are TGTGCCAGCAGTGAAGCGGGGGGGAGTCAGCCCCAGCATTTT.

The chain combines TRBV6-6 with TRBJ1-5, with TRBD1 as a possible D gene (6 bases). The CDR3 extends over 15 amino acids. CDR1 MNHNY and CDR2 SVGAGI come from the germline V gene (reference sequence). V gave up 2 bases and J gave up 6 bases, with 14 bases separating them. CDR3 in DNA: TGTGCCAGCAGTTACGCCGGGGGCGGGAGTCAGCCCCAGCATTTT. Translation gives CASSYAGGGSQPQHF.

The chain recombines TRBV11-3 with TRBJ2-7; D could derive from TRBD1 or TRBD2 (5 bases each). Per germline, CDR1 SGHNT and CDR2 YENEEA. The V and J ends lost 5 bases and 6 bases respectively, with 11 bases between them. The CDR3 runs 12 residues. The CDR3 DNA is TGTGCCAGCAGCCCCGGGACGTTCGAGCAGTACGTC. Translation gives CASSPGTFEQYV.

V gene TRBV7-2 combines with J gene TRBJ2-3; TRBD1 might be the D (6 bases). Germline V gene data show CDR1 as SGHTA and CDR2 as FQGNSA. V was cut by 5 bases and J by 9 bases, with 24 bases left in between. CDR3 size: 16 residues. The CDR3 DNA sequence: TGTGCCAGCAGCCCTGTGGGTGTGGGGGCCTCAGGCACGCAGTATTTT. It specifies CASSPVGVGASGTQYF.

The V and J genes are TRBV19 and TRBJ1-3, with a weak D call TRBD1 (6 bases). Germline V lookup: CDR1 LNHDA, CDR2 SQIVND (reference sequence). V lost 6 bases and J lost 1, with 13 bases in between. The CDR3 totals 15 residues. The chain's CDR3 is CASRDTGLSGNTIYF. CDR3 nucleotides: TGTGCCAGTAGGGATACAGGGCTATCTGGAAACACCATATATTTT.

The sample holds a few counts of this clone. V is TRBV2 and J is TRBJ1-5; TRBD1 matches 9 bases. CDR3 length: 13 residues. Germline V gene data show CDR1 as SNHLY and CDR2 as FYNNEI. With V trimmed by 7 bases and J by 6 bases, 4 bases remained unmatched. CDR3 protein: CASTGQGGQPQHF. The CDR3 coding sequence is TGTGCCAGCACGGGACAGGGAGGTCAGCCCCAGCATTTT.